One sample yielded the 5 T cell receptor beta chains listed below, sequenced in a study of CXCR3-negative and CXCR3-positive naive CD8 T cells. Overall study results and limits: The study found more hydrophobic TRB CDR3s in CXCR3-positive naive cells than in CXCR3-negative naive cells.

Their antigens remain unidentified. All TRB cDNA libraries came from 5' RACE performed with UMI labels. TCRdb re-analyzed the 5' RACE reads; it lists each CDR3 protein once, without DNA. This sample's table reports tens of thousands of distinct CDR3 sequences. Sequenced sample: naive CXCR3+ CD8+ T cells from blood. As for subset: CD45RO-CCR7+CD27+CD95- naive CD8+ T cells expressing CXCR3 (TNR3+). The receptors come from a human donor in good health. Some clones in this sample may be carry-over from other donors' samples.

The chain is built from TRBV7-2 and TRBJ2-2; TCRdb selects TRBD1, and the lack of DNA leaves this call unchecked. The CDR3 is 16 amino acids. From germline, CDR1 is SGHTA and CDR2 FQGNSA. This CDR3 is CASSTGPWSNTGELFF.

The chain joins TRBV7-9 to TRBJ2-5; TCRdb gives TRBD1 as the D gene, but with no DNA this cannot be confirmed. Germline V gene data show CDR1 as SEHNR and CDR2 as FQNEAQ (reference sequence). The CDR3 is 14 amino acids. CDR3 residues: CASSFNGGQETQYF.

The chain joins TRBV7-9 to TRBJ2-1. CDR1 is SEHNR and CDR2 is FQNEAQ in the germline V gene (reference sequence). This CDR3 spans 15 amino acids. The CDR3 protein is CASSFSGPTYNEQFF.

CDR3 loop: CASKVQSSYNEQFF. V and J are TRBV21-1 and TRBJ2-1. TRBV21-1 has pseudogene status. The CDR3 is made up of 14 amino acids.

This chain uses TRBV7-6 with TRBJ2-5; TCRdb names TRBD2, which stays unverified in the absence of DNA. Per the germline V gene, CDR1 is SGHVS and CDR2 is FNYEAQ. The CDR3 sequence is 15 residues long. This CDR3 reads CASSLGQRGGETQYF.